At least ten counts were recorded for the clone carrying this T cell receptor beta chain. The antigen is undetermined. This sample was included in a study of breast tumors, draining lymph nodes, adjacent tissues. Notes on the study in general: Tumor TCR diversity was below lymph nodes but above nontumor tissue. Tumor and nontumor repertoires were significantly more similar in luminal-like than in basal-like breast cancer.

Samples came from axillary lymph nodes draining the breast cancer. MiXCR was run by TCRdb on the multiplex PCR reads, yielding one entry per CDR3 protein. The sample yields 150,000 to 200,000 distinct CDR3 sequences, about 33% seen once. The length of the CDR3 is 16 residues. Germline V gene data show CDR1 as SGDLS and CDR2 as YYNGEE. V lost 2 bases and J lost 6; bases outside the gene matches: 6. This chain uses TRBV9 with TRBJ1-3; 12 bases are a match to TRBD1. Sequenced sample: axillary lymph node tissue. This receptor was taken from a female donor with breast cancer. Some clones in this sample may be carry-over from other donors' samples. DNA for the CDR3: TGTGCCAGCAGCGTGGGACAGGGGGCAACGGAAAACACCATATATTTT. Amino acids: CASSVGQGATENTIYF. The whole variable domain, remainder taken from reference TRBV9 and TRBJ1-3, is DSGVTQTPKHLITATGQRVTLRCSPRSGDLSVYWYQQSLDQGLQFLIQYYNGEERAKGNILERFSAQQFPDLHSELNLSSLELGDSALYFCASSVGQGATENTIYFGEGSWLTVV.